Following are 24 T cell receptor beta chains from one sample sequenced in a study of CD8 T cells in Susac syndrome. RNA, at about 0.45 to 1 ug, was reverse transcribed with random hexamers. TCRdb re-called the immunoSEQ multiplex PCR reads with MiXCR, one entry per CDR3 protein. This table has some 300,000 distinct CDR3 sequences, approximately 90% appearing once. Sample: CD8+ T cells from PBMCs. These receptor sequences come from a human donor with multiple sclerosis.

This clonotype was detected only a few times. The V and J genes are TRBV6-5 and TRBJ1-2; D not resolved. The CDR3 loop spans 16 amino acids. The germline V and J ends were trimmed by 2 bases and 0 bases, with 13 bases remaining between them. The V gene's germline CDR1 is MNHEY and CDR2 SVGAGI. The CDR3: CASSYPMAVANYGYTF. The CDR3 DNA reads as TGTGCCAGCAGTTACCCGATGGCCGTAGCTAACTATGGCTACACCTTC.

The rearrangement joins TRBV2 to TRBJ2-2; no clear D. V shed 1 base and J shed 4 bases, with 7 bases lying between them. The V gene's germline CDR1 is SNHLY and CDR2 FYNNEI. The CDR3 has 14 residues. Written as DNA, the CDR3 is TGTGCCAGCAGTGAAGGACGGGCCACCGGGGAGCTGTTTTTT. Translation: CASSEGRATGELFF. Full variable domain (rest looked up from reference TRBV2 and TRBJ2-2): EPEVTQTPSHQVTQMGQEVILRCVPISNHLYFYWYRQILGQKVEFLVSFYNNEISEKSEIFDDQFSVERPDGSNFTLKIRSTKLEDSAMYFCASSEGRATGELFFGEGSRLTVL.

The chain couples TRBV13 to TRBJ2-7; D gene unclear. The germline V gene encodes CDR1 PRHDT and CDR2 FYEKMQ (reference sequence). The CDR3 runs to 12 residues. V gave up 4 bases and J gave up 4 bases, with 8 bases separating them. CDR3 nucleotides: TGTGCCAGCAGCTCCTGGAGTTACGAGCAGTACTTC. It translates to CASSSWSYEQYF. Together with reference TRBV13 and TRBJ2-7, the CDR3 gives the full variable domain: AAGVIQSPRHLIKEKRETATLKCYPIPRHDTVYWYQQGPGQDPQFLISFYEKMQSDKGSIPDRFSAQQFSDYHSELNMSSLELGDSALYFCASSSWSYEQYFGPGTRLTVT.

The rearrangement links TRBV29-1 to TRBJ2-7; D call uncertain. Germline V gene sequence: CDR1 SQVTM, CDR2 ANQGSEA. Between the trimmed V and J ends, which lost 3 bases and 0 bases, there was a span of 9 bases. There are 13 residues in the CDR3. Here the CDR3 DNA reads TGCAGCGTTGAGATAACAAGCTCCTACGAGCAGTACTTC. Translation: CSVEITSSYEQYF.

V usage is TRBV28 and J usage is TRBJ2-1, with 11 bases matching TRBD2. Germline CDR1 is MDHEN and CDR2 is SYDVKM. The CDR3 sequence is 16 residues long. Losses at the gene ends were 5 bases for V and 0 bases for J; bases not matched to a gene: 3. CDR3 DNA: TGTGCCAGCAGTCGGACTAGCGGGTACTCCTACAATGAGCAGTTCTTC. Translation: CASSRTSGYSYNEQFF.

The CDR3 protein is CATEEGFSTGELFF. The CDR3 nucleotides are TGTGCCACGGAAGAGGGGTTTAGTACCGGGGAGCTGTTTTTT. The gene calls are TRBV24-1 and TRBJ2-2; D tentatively reads TRBD1 or TRBD2 (5 bases each). Germline V gene data show CDR1 as KGHDR and CDR2 as SFDVKD. Trimming pared 10 bases from V and 5 bases from J, leaving 16 bases between. The CDR3 loop spans 14 amino acids.

The rearrangement uses TRBV25-1 and TRBJ1-4; D is possibly TRBD1 (5 bases). This CDR3 has 16 amino acids. Germline CDR1 and CDR2: MGHDK and SYGVNS. Trimming pared 3 bases from V and 3 bases from J, leaving 14 bases between. The CDR3 DNA reads as TGTGCCAGCAGTGAGTCGACTATGGGGGCTAATGAAAAACTGTTTTTT. It translates to CASSESTMGANEKLFF. Looking up the rest from reference TRBV25-1 and TRBJ1-4 gives the full variable domain: EADIYQTPRYLVIGTGKKITLECSQTMGHDKMYWYQQDPGMELHLIHYSYGVNSTEKGDLSSESTVSRIRTEHFPLTLESARPSHTSQYLCASSESTMGANEKLFFGSGTQLSVL.

This chain uses TRBV27 with TRBJ2-7; 7 bases are shared with TRBD1. CDR3 length equals 17 residues. CDR1 and CDR2 (germline): MNHEY, SMNVEV (reference sequence). With V trimmed by 4 bases and J by 3 bases, 15 bases remained unmatched. CDR3 sequence: CASSSVGAGGFDYEQYF. The CDR3 coding sequence is TGTGCCAGCAGTTCCGTCGGGGCAGGGGGTTTCGACTACGAGCAGTACTTC.

This clonotype was counted a single time. The chain carries TRBV4-3 and TRBJ2-7; D not resolved. The CDR3 runs 14 residues. CDR1 LGHNA and CDR2 YSLEER come from the germline V gene. V lost 0 bases to trimming and J lost 3 bases, with 9 bases between them. The CDR3, as DNA: TGCGCCAGCAGCCAAGATGGAAACGGCTACGAGCAGTACTTC. Translated, it gives CASSQDGNGYEQYF.

This clonotype was seen more than once but under ten times. J is TRBJ2-7 and V is TRBV4-3; D is perhaps TRBD2 (6 bases). CDR3 length equals 15 residues. Germline V gene data show CDR1 as LGHNA and CDR2 as YSLEER. The V gene lost 2 bases and the J gene lost 0 bases, with 11 bases spanning the gap. CDR3 loop: CASSQIPGDSYEQYF. The DNA of the CDR3 is TGCGCCAGCAGCCAAATCCCGGGGGACTCCTACGAGCAGTACTTC.

This chain uses TRBV7-9 with TRBJ2-2; no reliable D call. The germline CDR1 and CDR2 sequences are SEHNR and FQNEAQ (reference sequence). The CDR3 runs 14 residues. V was cut by 1 base and J by 8 bases, with 11 bases left in between. DNA for the CDR3: TGTGCCAGCAGCTTAGGTCTAGACCCTGGGGAGCTGTTTTTT. Its protein is CASSLGLDPGELFF.

V and J are TRBV29-1 and TRBJ2-1, with a weak D call TRBD2 (6 bases). Germline V gene sequence: CDR1 SQVTM, CDR2 ANQGSEA. The CDR3 is 16 residues long. V lost 2 bases and J 5 bases, leaving 19 bases between the germline ends. The CDR3 protein is CSVENFERAGHNEQFF. DNA of the CDR3: TGCAGCGTTGAAAACTTTGAGCGGGCAGGGCACAATGAGCAGTTCTTC.

This chain joins TRBV10-3 and TRBJ2-7; the D gene is possibly TRBD2 (6 bases). Germline V gene sequence: CDR1 ENHRY, CDR2 SYGVKD. The CDR3 extends over 13 amino acids. The V gene lost 7 bases and the J gene lost 1 base, with 11 bases spanning the gap. CDR3 loop: CAIKPGESYEQYF. The CDR3, as DNA: TGTGCCATCAAACCGGGGGAGTCCTACGAGCAGTACTTC.

V is TRBV3-1 and J is TRBJ2-3; D ambiguous. Germline CDR1 reads LGHDT; CDR2 reads YNNKEL (reference sequence). Trimming took off 4 bases at V and 2 bases at J, with 19 bases between the two ends. This CDR3 contains 17 residues. CDR3 sequence: CASSPIPGRPYTDTQYF. The CDR3 DNA is TGTGCCAGCAGCCCGATTCCGGGCCGTCCATACACAGATACGCAGTATTTT.

This clonotype was counted between two and nine times. The V gene is TRBV6-5, the J gene TRBJ2-4, with a tentative D call TRBD1 (6 bases). There are 18 residues in the CDR3. V was pared by 3 bases and J by 0 bases, with 18 bases between. Germline loops: CDR1 MNHEY, CDR2 SVGAGI. The CDR3 spells CASSYPIPGQLAKNIQYF. The CDR3 coding sequence is TGTGCCAGCAGTTATCCCATCCCCGGACAGCTAGCCAAAAACATTCAGTACTTC.

V and J are TRBV3-1 and TRBJ1-1; 9 bases fit TRBD1. The CDR3 has 15 residues. V trimming: 1 base; J trimming: 11 bases; junction bases outside the gene matches: 11. Germline-derived CDR1 and CDR2 are LGHDT and YNNKEL (reference sequence). CDR3 DNA sequence: TGTGCCAGCAGCCAAGGCCCCGGGACAGGGTTTGAGGCTTTCTTT. It encodes CASSQGPGTGFEAFF.

The J gene is TRBJ2-5, the V gene TRBV30; D gene uncertain. V was clipped by 5 bases and J by 7 bases, with 2 bases between them. The CDR3 is made up of 8 amino acids. Germline V lookup: CDR1 GTSNPN, CDR2 SVGIG (reference sequence). DNA for the CDR3: TGTGCCTGGGGGACCCAGTACTTC. Protein product: CAWGTQYF.

The chain recombines TRBV27 with TRBJ2-1; D gene ambiguous. CDR1 is MNHEY and CDR2 is SMNVEV in the germline V gene (reference sequence). V was pared by 0 bases and J by 3 bases, with 3 bases between. The length of the CDR3 is 13 residues. The CDR3 nucleotides are TGTGCCAGCAGTTTATCGATCTACAATGAGCAGTTCTTC. Amino acid sequence: CASSLSIYNEQFF.

The gene calls are TRBV5-6 and TRBJ2-1; TRBD2 agrees at 9 bases. The germline V gene encodes CDR1 SGHDT and CDR2 YYEEEE. With 0 bases clipped from V and 10 bases from J, the junction kept 5 bases outside the gene matches. CDR3 size: 14 residues. For the CDR3, the DNA is TGTGCCAGCAGCTTGGGTCGACTAGCGGTAGAGCAGTTCTTC. It encodes CASSLGRLAVEQFF.

The chain couples TRBV27 to TRBJ1-2, with TRBD1 as a possible D gene (5 bases). The V gene's germline CDR1 is MNHEY and CDR2 SMNVEV (reference sequence). CDR3 length: 13 residues. Trimming pared 5 bases from V and 6 bases from J, leaving 13 bases between. The CDR3 loop reads CASSRGPVDGYTF. The CDR3, as DNA: TGTGCCAGCAGTAGGGGTCCGGTAGATGGCTACACCTTC.

The chain employs TRBV19 and TRBJ2-2; D might be TRBD2 (5 bases). The germline V gene has CDR1 LNHDA and CDR2 SQIVND (reference sequence). Trimming cost V 2 bases and J 3 bases, with 10 bases left between them. This CDR3 is built from 15 residues. CDR3 in DNA: TGTGCCAGTAGTATACTCCTGGAGGACACCGGGGAGCTGTTTTTT. Translating it yields CASSILLEDTGELFF.

V and J are TRBV4-2 and TRBJ2-7; D is unresolved. The CDR3 runs to 13 residues. With 3 bases removed from V and 1 base from J, the gap between germline ends came to 7 bases. From germline, CDR1 is LGHNA and CDR2 YNFKEQ. This chain's CDR3 is CASSHPISYEQYF. CDR3 DNA sequence: TGTGCCAGCAGCCATCCCATTTCCTACGAGCAGTACTTC.

The CDR3 loop reads CSALGLGKAGELFF. For the CDR3, the DNA is TGCAGCGCTCTGGGACTAGGGAAGGCCGGGGAGCTGTTTTTT. J is TRBJ2-2 and V is TRBV29-1; 8 bases align to TRBD2. This CDR3 has 14 residues. The J segment lost 6 bases and the V segment lost 7 bases, leaving 10 bases of the junction unmatched. CDR1 SQVTM and CDR2 ANQGSEA come from the germline V gene.

V gene TRBV10-3 combines with J gene TRBJ1-5; D gene unclear. This CDR3 comprises 13 residues. V was pared by 2 bases and J by 5 bases, with 7 bases between. Germline lookup yields CDR1 ENHRY and CDR2 SYGVKD. The chain's CDR3 is CAISEVGDQPQHF. CDR3 bases: TGTGCCATCAGTGAGGTGGGAGATCAGCCCCAGCATTTT.